The T cell receptor beta chain under discussion was sequenced for a study of blood T cell repertoires in COVID-19. Study-wide background: Sites in the United States, Italy and Spain provided acute and convalescent COVID-19 samples. The analysed material was cDNA or gDNA that came from T cells, B-cell-depleted T cells, or PBMCs.

One Seattle source followed patients from active infection through their disease course. In the original analysis: Amplifying reference gene primers gave estimates of nucleated cell counts. Sequenced by immunoSEQ multiplex PCR; TCRdb stores in-frame clones only, minus some. V, J and clone size derive from that table, while D and trimming were established from the DNA sequence. The data hold fewer than 350,000 clones, with approximately 86% observed a single time. Trimming cost V 0 bases and J 7 bases, with 15 bases left between them. The CDR3 loop spans 15 amino acids. Per the germline V gene, CDR1 is LGHDT and CDR2 is YNNKEL (reference sequence).

The sample comprised peripheral blood. This chain connects TRBV3-1 (or the pseudogene TRBV3-2) to TRBJ1-2; D is uncertain. This TCR came from a woman aged 70-85 years with COVID-19, enrolled during active disease. The CDR3 protein is CASSQDAGIRAGYTF. The CDR3 DNA follows: TGTGCCAGCAGCCAAGACGCGGGTATTCGGGCTGGCTACACCTTC.